This T cell receptor beta chain came from a study of human T cells and chemical hapten exposure. Overall study: Upper inner arm skin measuring around 2 cm by around 2 cm received 2% DPC for sensitization. Each patient's scalp received weekly diphenylcyclopropenone throughout the approximately 24-week study. It was small differences in pooled library volume that mainly caused per-sample TCR yields to vary.

Time point here: patch test 2, 6 weeks after DPC sensitization. This sample's treatment: therapeutic diphenylcyclopropenone sensitization with weekly scalp DPC. In its sample, this clonotype was seen a few times. MiXCR, applied by TCRdb to the RACE reads, yields one record per CDR3 protein. The repertoire holds more than 110,000 distinct CDR3 sequences, with about 12% as singletons. The CDR3 totals 14 residues. The V end was cut by 1 base, the J end by 4 bases, with 8 bases between. Germline V gives CDR1 LGHDT, CDR2 YNNKEL (reference sequence). The material was whole blood, obtained in connection with sensitization to the hapten diphenylcyclopropenone (DPC). The rearrangement uses TRBV3-1 and TRBJ1-3; D remains ambiguous. This TCR was sampled from a woman aged 50 to 65 with alopecia areata. Some clones in this sample may be carry-over from other donors' samples. The CDR3, as DNA: TGTGCCAGCAGCCAAGGTGCTCTCGGAAACACCATATATTTT. It yields the protein CASSQGALGNTIYF.